These T cell receptor beta chains were read from a single sample in a study of spatial heterogeneity in lung cancer. Each CDR3 protein gets one entry after TCRdb re-called the 5' RACE reads with MiXCR. The sample lists roughly 4,600 distinct CDR3 sequences, about 16% occurring once. The material sequenced was normal lung tissue next to the tumor, taken at surgery. Receptors originate from a male donor with early-stage non-small cell lung cancer. Each CDR3 is given with its conserved first and last residue. D genes are given only for firm matches. Clone size appears in some rows only: once, few, many, or a class for an expanded clone.

TRBV12-3/TRBV12-4	TRBD1	medium-sized	TRBJ1-3	16	CASSLEDREKGNTIYF	TGTGCCAGCAGTTTAGAAGACAGGGAGAAAGGAAACACCATATATTTT
TRBV11-2	NA	many	TRBJ2-4	16	CASSSPGQLAKNIQYF	TGTGCCAGCAGCTCGCCGGGGCAGTTAGCCAAAAACATTCAGTACTTC
TRBV27	NA	medium-sized	TRBJ2-7	15	CASNLWSWKSYEQYF	TGTGCCAGCAATCTCTGGAGCTGGAAATCCTACGAGCAGTACTTC
TRBV7-9	NA	medium-sized	TRBJ1-2	13	CASSRERYYGYTF	TGTGCCAGCAGCAGGGAACGCTACTATGGCTACACCTTC
TRBV2	TRBD1	medium-sized	TRBJ2-5	15	CASSRGPGGQETQYF	TGTGCCAGCAGTAGGGGGCCAGGGGGCCAAGAGACCCAGTACTTC
TRBV29-1	NA	medium-sized	TRBJ1-5	13	CSVEGQVGEPQHF	TGCAGCGTTGAAGGACAGGTCGGGGAGCCCCAGCATTTT
TRBV11-2	NA	NA	TRBJ2-5	16	CASSPSDWAVKETQYF	TGTGCCAGCAGCCCGTCCGATTGGGCAGTCAAAGAGACCCAGTACTTC
TRBV19	TRBD1	medium-sized	TRBJ2-2	13	CASGQGRDGELFF	TGTGCCTCGGGACAGGGACGGGACGGGGAGCTGTTTTTT
TRBV7-2	NA	NA	TRBJ2-1	14	CASSTGMAYNEQFF	TGTGCCAGCAGCACCGGGATGGCCTACAATGAGCAGTTCTTC
TRBV3-1	TRBD2	NA	TRBJ2-1	16	CASSQGMGLLYNEQFF	TGTGCCAGCAGCCAAGGAATGGGACTACTCTACAATGAGCAGTTCTTC
TRBV28	NA	medium-sized	TRBJ2-7	16	CASSFNFRDNSYEQYF	TGTGCCAGCAGTTTTAACTTCCGGGACAACTCCTACGAGCAGTACTTC
TRBV15	NA	few	TRBJ1-4	15	CATSRDRAARQKLFF	TGTGCCACCAGCAGAGATCGGGCGGCCAGACAAAAACTGTTTTTT
TRBV29-1	TRBD1	many	TRBJ1-2	14	CSVDVGQLNYGYTF	TGCAGCGTTGATGTGGGACAGCTAAACTATGGCTACACCTTC
TRBV6-1	NA	NA	TRBJ1-1	12	CASEGQNTEAFF	TGTGCCAGCGAGGGCCAAAACACTGAAGCTTTCTTT
TRBV10-3	NA	medium-sized	TRBJ2-1	13	CAIRERVGNEQFF	TGTGCCATCAGAGAACGCGTGGGGAATGAGCAGTTCTTC
TRBV3-1	TRBD1	NA	TRBJ2-7	15	CASSLQTGASYEQYF	TGTGCCAGCAGCCTTCAGACAGGGGCCTCCTACGAGCAGTACTTC
TRBV12-3/TRBV12-4	TRBD1	medium-sized	TRBJ1-6	15	CASRTEQGLNSPLHF	TGTGCCAGCAGGACAGAACAGGGGTTGAATTCACCCCTCCACTTT
TRBV29-1	TRBD1	medium-sized	TRBJ2-5	13	CSVEDWDRETQYF	TGCAGCGTTGAAGATTGGGACAGAGAGACCCAGTACTTC
TRBV5-8	NA	NA	TRBJ2-4	15	CASSLGFSAKNIQYF	TGTGCCAGCAGCTTAGGTTTTTCAGCCAAAAACATTCAGTACTTC
TRBV6-5	NA	medium-sized	TRBJ2-3	14	CASSYSSKSDTQYF	TGTGCCAGCAGTTACTCGTCAAAGTCAGATACGCAGTATTTT
TRBV20-1	TRBD2	NA	TRBJ2-1	15	CSALGGSGRANEQFF	TGCAGTGCCCTCGGAGGTAGCGGGAGGGCGAATGAGCAGTTCTTC
TRBV12-3/TRBV12-4	NA	NA	TRBJ1-6	13	CASRRGDNSPLHF	TGTGCCAGCAGGCGGGGCGATAATTCACCCCTCCACTTT
TRBV14	TRBD2	NA	TRBJ2-1	15	CASSALGLAGNEQFF	TGTGCCAGCAGCGCGCTGGGACTAGCGGGAAATGAGCAGTTCTTC
TRBV27	NA	many	TRBJ2-6	15	CASSSFVDGANVLTF	TGTGCCAGCAGTTCCTTTGTGGATGGGGCCAACGTCCTGACTTTC
TRBV20-1	TRBD1	medium-sized	TRBJ2-2	16	CSARRDRGQLSGELFF	TGCAGTGCTAGACGCGACAGGGGGCAATTATCCGGGGAGCTGTTTTTT
TRBV11-2	NA	medium-sized	TRBJ1-1	14	CASSLTAAAPEAFF	TGTGCCAGCAGCTTGACAGCTGCTGCCCCTGAAGCTTTCTTT
TRBV9	NA	NA	TRBJ2-3	13	CASSVVSADTQYF	TGTGCCAGCAGCGTAGTTTCGGCAGATACGCAGTATTTT
TRBV6-5	NA	NA	TRBJ2-7	14	CASSYGRYNYEQYF	TGTGCCAGCAGTTACGGGCGGTATAACTACGAGCAGTACTTC
TRBV5-1	NA	NA	TRBJ2-4	13	CASSFTGENIQYF	TGCGCCAGCAGCTTTACCGGGGAAAACATTCAGTACTTC
TRBV10-3	TRBD2	medium-sized	TRBJ2-7	12	CAVRTSGYEQYF	TGTGCCGTTAGGACTAGCGGGTACGAGCAGTACTTC
TRBV29-1	TRBD1	few	TRBJ2-3	13	CSGSRGLTDTQYF	TGCAGCGGTTCAAGGGGGCTCACAGATACGCAGTATTTT
TRBV27	NA	medium-sized	TRBJ2-2	14	CASSFLQGAGELFF	TGTGCCAGCAGTTTCCTACAGGGTGCCGGGGAGCTGTTTTTT
TRBV12-3/TRBV12-4	NA	medium-sized	TRBJ2-3	12	CASSFGGNTQYF	TGTGCCAGCAGTTTCGGTGGGAATACGCAGTATTTT
TRBV6-5	NA	medium-sized	TRBJ1-2	11	CASSGASGYTF	TGTGCCAGCTCAGGGGCTAGCGGCTACACCTTC
TRBV20-1	TRBD2	medium-sized	TRBJ2-3	14	CSVPTSFSTDTQYF	TGCAGTGTCCCGACTAGCTTTAGCACAGATACGCAGTATTTT